These T cell receptor beta chains were read from a single sample in a study of CXCR3-negative and CXCR3-positive naive CD8 T cells. TCRdb re-called the 5' RACE reads; one entry per CDR3 protein, DNA not given. Listed are 45,000 or so distinct CDR3 sequences; about 15% falls within the top ten. Source material: memory CD8+ T cells from blood. These receptors came from a human donor in good health. Some clones in this sample may be carry-over from other donors' samples. CDR3s include the opening cysteine and the closing phenylalanine or tryptophan. Fields, in order: V gene, clone size, J gene, CDR3 protein. A clone size is listed for some rows: how often the clone was seen (once, few, many), or a class if it is expanded.

>TRBV14|-|TRBJ1-1
CASSQDYRGTVEAFF
>TRBV7-2|medium-sized|TRBJ2-3
CASSPSTDTQYF
>TRBV7-2|-|TRBJ2-3
CASSKGLMDTQYF
>TRBV29-1|-|TRBJ2-1
CSVRGGSYNEQFF
>TRBV28|-|TRBJ2-5
CASSPTPGRGLLETQYF
>TRBV9|-|TRBJ2-3
CASSAQSGGTSSTDTQYF
>TRBV15|-|TRBJ2-2
CATSRDRNGELFF
>TRBV12-3/TRBV12-4|-|TRBJ1-2
CASSGSVGGGFYGYTF
>TRBV4-3|-|TRBJ2-6
CASSVDRGAGANVLTF
>TRBV29-1|-|TRBJ2-5
CSGRSRYQETQYF
>TRBV5-1|-|TRBJ2-7
CASSGDRLPYEQYF
>TRBV14|-|TRBJ1-1
CASSQDPMGRTEAFF
>TRBV7-9|-|TRBJ2-1
CASSLVVTGNEQFF
>TRBV7-9|-|TRBJ2-2
CAVHRDYQLTGELFF
>TRBV28|-|TRBJ2-5
CASSLLAGLMPQYF
>TRBV6-4|medium-sized|TRBJ2-1
CASSDSAGSYNEQFF
>TRBV6-2/TRBV6-3|-|TRBJ2-7
CASSLSGEQYF
>TRBV5-6|-|TRBJ1-1
CASSTWGKPAFF
>TRBV3-1|-|TRBJ2-7
CASSQDSGYEQYF
>TRBV12-3/TRBV12-4|-|TRBJ2-5
CASSSKVGQLETQYF
>TRBV5-4|-|TRBJ2-7
CASSFETYEQYF
>TRBV5-1|-|TRBJ2-1
CASSIGTSGAHEQFF
>TRBV6-6|-|TRBJ1-1
CASSYSSDTEAFF
>TRBV12-3/TRBV12-4|-|TRBJ2-1
CASSPGLTTYNEQFF
>TRBV6-6|-|TRBJ1-1
CASSYSSTEAFF
>TRBV11-2|-|TRBJ1-1
CASSPTTNTEAFF
>TRBV4-2|-|TRBJ1-2
CASSQKPIPVQGIYGYTF
>TRBV29-1|-|TRBJ2-3
CSVETSGSSADTQYF
>TRBV19|-|TRBJ2-2
CASSLGGSPTGELFF
>TRBV29-1|-|TRBJ2-7
CSVDRGFNEQYF
>TRBV6-2/TRBV6-3|-|TRBJ1-2
CASRDSGAYGYTF
>TRBV29-1|-|TRBJ2-7
CSVEERGGPGYEQYF
>TRBV29-1|-|TRBJ1-1
CSAYRANTEAFF
>TRBV6-5|-|TRBJ1-1
CASGGGTEAFF
>TRBV29-1|-|TRBJ2-3
CSVDSLAGGPTDTQYF
>TRBV7-3|-|TRBJ1-1
CASSPAGTEAFF
>TRBV4-2|-|TRBJ2-2
CASSQDWELFF
>TRBV6-5|-|TRBJ1-2
CASSYSMTGINYGYTF
>TRBV28|-|TRBJ1-1
CASSPQENTEAFF
>TRBV4-1|-|TRBJ2-7
CASSQGAGTPYEQYF
>TRBV7-9|-|TRBJ2-7
CASRSPSGGDEQYF